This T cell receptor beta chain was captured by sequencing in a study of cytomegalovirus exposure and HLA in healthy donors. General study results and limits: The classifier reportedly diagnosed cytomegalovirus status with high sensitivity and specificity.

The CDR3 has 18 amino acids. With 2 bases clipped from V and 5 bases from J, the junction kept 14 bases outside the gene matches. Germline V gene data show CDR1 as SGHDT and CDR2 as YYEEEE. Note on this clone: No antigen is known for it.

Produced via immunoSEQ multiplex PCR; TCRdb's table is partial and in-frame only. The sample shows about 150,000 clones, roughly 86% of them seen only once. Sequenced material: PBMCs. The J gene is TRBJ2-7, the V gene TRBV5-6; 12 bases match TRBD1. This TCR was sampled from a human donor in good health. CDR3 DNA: TGTGCCAGCAGCTTAAGTGGACCCGGGACAGGGGGCTTCCACGAGCAGTACTTC. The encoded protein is CASSLSGPGTGGFHEQYF.